Listed below are T cell receptor beta chains from one sample, sequenced in a study of shared clonotypes between healthy human individuals. The table came from immunoSEQ multiplex PCR; TCRdb's copy has only in-frame clones and leaves some out. The sample holds hundreds of thousands of clones, roughly 98% seen once. The source material was naive CD8+ T cells sorted from blood. The receptors originated from a man aged 25 to 40 in good health. Both conserved end residues are part of each CDR3. Each record gives: V gene, D gene, clone size, J gene, CDR3 DNA, CDR3 protein. The D gene is left open where the match is weak. Size is omitted from some rows. Given values are once, few, many or a class for expanded clones.

TRBV19	-	-	TRBJ2-1	TGTGCCAGTAGTAGCTGGTACAATGAGCAGTTCTTC	CASSSWYNEQFF
TRBV9	-	-	TRBJ2-3	TGTGCCAGCACCCCGGGTGTATCCCTTTTTACAGATACGCAGTATTTT	CASTPGVSLFTDTQYF
TRBV7-2	TRBD2	-	TRBJ2-1	TGTGCCAGCAGCTCTACGACTAGCGGGGCGGGCCGGCCCTACAATGAGCAGTTCTTC	CASSSTTSGAGRPYNEQFF
TRBV7-7	-	-	TRBJ2-1	TGTGCTAGCAGCAGCCGAGGAGGTCAGGATGAGCAGTTCTTC	CASSSRGGQDEQFF
TRBV28	-	-	TRBJ2-7	TGTGCCAGCAATGACCCCGGGACCGAGAACGAGCAGTACTTC	CASNDPGTENEQYF
TRBV6-5	TRBD1	-	TRBJ2-1	TGTGCCAGCAGTTACTCGTCGGGACAGAACGATGAGCAGTTCTTC	CASSYSSGQNDEQFF
TRBV27	TRBD2	-	TRBJ2-3	TGTGCCAGCAGTTCAATAGCGGGAGATAGCACAGATACGCAGTATTTT	CASSSIAGDSTDTQYF
TRBV9	TRBD2	-	TRBJ2-7	TGTGCCAGCAGCGTAGAAGGGAGCGGGAGGGCCTACGAGCAGTACTTC	CASSVEGSGRAYEQYF
TRBV29-1	-	-	TRBJ1-1	TGCAGCGTTGTCCCCCCGGGACATTCTAACACTGAAGCTTTCTTT	CSVVPPGHSNTEAFF
TRBV5-1	-	once	TRBJ1-1	TGCGCCAGCAGGGCAGGGGCGAACACTGAAGCTTTCTTT	CASRAGANTEAFF